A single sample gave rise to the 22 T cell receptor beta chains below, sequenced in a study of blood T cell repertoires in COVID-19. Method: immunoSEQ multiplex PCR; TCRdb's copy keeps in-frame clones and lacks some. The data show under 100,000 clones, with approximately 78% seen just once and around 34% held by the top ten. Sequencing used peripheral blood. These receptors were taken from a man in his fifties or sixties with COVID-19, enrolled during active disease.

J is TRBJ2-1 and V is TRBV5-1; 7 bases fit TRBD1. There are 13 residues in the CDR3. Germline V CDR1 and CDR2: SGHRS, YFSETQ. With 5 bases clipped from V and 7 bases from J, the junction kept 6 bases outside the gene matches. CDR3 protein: CASRQGVLNEQFF. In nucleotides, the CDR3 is TGCGCCAGCAGGCAGGGGGTACTTAATGAGCAGTTCTTC.

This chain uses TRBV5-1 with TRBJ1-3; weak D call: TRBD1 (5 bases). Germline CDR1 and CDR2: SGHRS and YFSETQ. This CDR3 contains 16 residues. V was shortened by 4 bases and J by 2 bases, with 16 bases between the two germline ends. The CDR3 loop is CASSDGGGAAGNTIYF. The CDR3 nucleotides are TGCGCCAGCAGCGATGGTGGAGGGGCCGCTGGAAACACCATATATTTT. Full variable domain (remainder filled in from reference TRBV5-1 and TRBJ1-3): KAGVTQTPRYLIKTRGQQVTLSCSPISGHRSVSWYQQTPGQGLQFLFEYFSETQRNKGNFPGRFSGRQFSNSRSEMNVSTLELGDSALYLCASSDGGGAAGNTIYFGEGSWLTVV.

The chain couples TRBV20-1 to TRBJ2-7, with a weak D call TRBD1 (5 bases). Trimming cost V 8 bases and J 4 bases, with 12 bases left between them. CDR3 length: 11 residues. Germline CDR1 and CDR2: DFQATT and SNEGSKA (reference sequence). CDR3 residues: CSLGSGYEQYF. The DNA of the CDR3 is TGCAGTCTTGGGTCAGGGTACGAGCAGTACTTC.

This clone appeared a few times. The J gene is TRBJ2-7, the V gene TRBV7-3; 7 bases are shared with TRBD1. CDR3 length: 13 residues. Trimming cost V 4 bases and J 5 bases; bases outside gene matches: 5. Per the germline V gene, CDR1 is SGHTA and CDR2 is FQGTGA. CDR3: CASSSTGDHEQYF. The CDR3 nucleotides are TGTGCCAGCAGCTCCACAGGGGACCACGAGCAGTACTTC.

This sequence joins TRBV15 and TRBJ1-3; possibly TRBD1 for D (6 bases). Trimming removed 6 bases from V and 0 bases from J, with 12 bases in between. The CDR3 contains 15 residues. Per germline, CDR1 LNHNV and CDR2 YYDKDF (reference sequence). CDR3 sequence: CATRTTGFSGNTIYF. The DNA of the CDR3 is TGTGCCACCAGGACAACAGGGTTCTCTGGAAACACCATATATTTT.

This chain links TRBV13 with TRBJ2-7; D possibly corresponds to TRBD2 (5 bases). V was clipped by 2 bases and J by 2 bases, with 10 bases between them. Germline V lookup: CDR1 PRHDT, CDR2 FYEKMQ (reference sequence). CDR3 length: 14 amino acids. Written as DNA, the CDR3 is TGTGCCAGCAGCTTACGGGAAGCCCCCTACGAGCAGTACTTC. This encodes CASSLREAPYEQYF. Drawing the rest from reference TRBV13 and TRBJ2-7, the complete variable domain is AAGVIQSPRHLIKEKRETATLKCYPIPRHDTVYWYQQGPGQDPQFLISFYEKMQSDKGSIPDRFSAQQFSDYHSELNMSSLELGDSALYFCASSLREAPYEQYFGPGTRLTVT.

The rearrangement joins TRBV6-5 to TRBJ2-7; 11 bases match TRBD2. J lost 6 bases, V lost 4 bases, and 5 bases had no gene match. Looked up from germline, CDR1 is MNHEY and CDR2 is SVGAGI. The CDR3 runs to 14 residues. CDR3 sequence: CASSFTSGGSEQYF. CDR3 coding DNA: TGTGCCAGCAGTTTCACTAGCGGGGGCTCCGAGCAGTACTTC.

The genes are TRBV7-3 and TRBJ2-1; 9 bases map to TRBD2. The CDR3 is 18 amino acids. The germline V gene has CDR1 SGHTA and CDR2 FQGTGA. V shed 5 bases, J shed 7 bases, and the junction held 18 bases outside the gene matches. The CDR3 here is CASSPRGSSGAKGNEQFF. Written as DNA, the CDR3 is TGTGCCAGCAGCCCCCGGGGGTCTAGCGGGGCCAAAGGGAATGAGCAGTTCTTC. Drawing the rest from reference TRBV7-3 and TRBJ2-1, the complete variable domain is GAGVSQTPSNKVTEKGKYVELRCDPISGHTALYWYRQSLGQGPEFLIYFQGTGAADDSGLPNDRFFAVRPEGSVSTLKIQRTERGDSAVYLCASSPRGSSGAKGNEQFFGPGTRLTVL.

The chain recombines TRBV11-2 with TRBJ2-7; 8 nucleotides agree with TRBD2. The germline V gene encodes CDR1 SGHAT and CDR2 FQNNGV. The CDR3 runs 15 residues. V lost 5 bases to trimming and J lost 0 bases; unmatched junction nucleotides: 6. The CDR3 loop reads CASSATSGSSYEQYF. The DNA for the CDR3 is TGTGCCAGCAGCGCCACTAGCGGTAGCTCCTACGAGCAGTACTTC.

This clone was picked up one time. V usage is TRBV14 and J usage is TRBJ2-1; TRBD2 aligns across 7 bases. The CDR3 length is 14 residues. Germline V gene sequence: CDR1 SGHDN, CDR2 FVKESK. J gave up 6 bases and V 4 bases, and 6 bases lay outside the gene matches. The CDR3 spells CASSRGLPINEQFF. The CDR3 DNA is TGTGCCAGCAGCCGGGGACTACCAATCAATGAGCAGTTCTTC.

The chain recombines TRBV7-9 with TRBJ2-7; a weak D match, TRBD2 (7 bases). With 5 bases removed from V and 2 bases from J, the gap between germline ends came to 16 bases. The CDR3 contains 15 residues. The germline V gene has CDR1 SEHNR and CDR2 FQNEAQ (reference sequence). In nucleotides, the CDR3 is TGTGCCAGCAGCCCCAGGGAGGGGGAGCCCTACGAGCAGTACTTC. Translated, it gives CASSPREGEPYEQYF.

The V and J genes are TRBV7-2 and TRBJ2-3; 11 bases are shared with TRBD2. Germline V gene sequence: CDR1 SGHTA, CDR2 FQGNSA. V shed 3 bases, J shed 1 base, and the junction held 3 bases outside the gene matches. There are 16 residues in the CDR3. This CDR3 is CASSFRLAGRTDTQYF. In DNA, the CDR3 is TGTGCCAGCAGCTTTCGACTAGCGGGGCGCACAGATACGCAGTATTTT.

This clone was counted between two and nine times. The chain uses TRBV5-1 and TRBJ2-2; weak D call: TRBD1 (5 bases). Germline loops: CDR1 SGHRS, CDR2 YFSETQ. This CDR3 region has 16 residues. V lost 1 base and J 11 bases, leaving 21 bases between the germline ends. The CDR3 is CASSLNPRQGVGELFF. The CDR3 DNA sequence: TGCGCCAGCAGCTTGAATCCCCGGCAGGGCGTGGGTGAGCTGTTTTTT.

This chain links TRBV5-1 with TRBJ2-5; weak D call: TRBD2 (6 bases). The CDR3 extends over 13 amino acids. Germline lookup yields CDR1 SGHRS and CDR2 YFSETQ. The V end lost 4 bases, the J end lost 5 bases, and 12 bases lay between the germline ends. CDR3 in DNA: TGCGCCAGCAGCCCTACTAGCATTGAGACCCAGTACTTC. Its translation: CASSPTSIETQYF.

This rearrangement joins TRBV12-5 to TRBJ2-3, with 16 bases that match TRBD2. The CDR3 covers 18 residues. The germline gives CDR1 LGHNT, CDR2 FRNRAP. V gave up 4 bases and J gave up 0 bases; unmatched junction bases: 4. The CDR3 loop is CASGSGLAGGTSTDTQYF. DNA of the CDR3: TGTGCTAGTGGTTCGGGACTAGCGGGAGGGACTAGCACAGATACGCAGTATTTT.

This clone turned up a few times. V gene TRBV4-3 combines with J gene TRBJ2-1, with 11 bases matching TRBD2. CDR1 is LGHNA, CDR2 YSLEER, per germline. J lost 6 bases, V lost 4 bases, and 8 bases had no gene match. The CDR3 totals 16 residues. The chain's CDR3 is CASSRTLAGEGNEQFF. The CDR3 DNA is TGCGCCAGCAGCCGAACACTAGCGGGAGAGGGCAATGAGCAGTTCTTC.

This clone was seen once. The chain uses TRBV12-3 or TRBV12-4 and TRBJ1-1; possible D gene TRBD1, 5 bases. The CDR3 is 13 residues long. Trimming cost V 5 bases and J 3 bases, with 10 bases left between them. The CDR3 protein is CASSRRDDTEAFF. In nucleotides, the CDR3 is TGTGCCAGCAGTCGCAGGGATGACACTGAAGCTTTCTTT.

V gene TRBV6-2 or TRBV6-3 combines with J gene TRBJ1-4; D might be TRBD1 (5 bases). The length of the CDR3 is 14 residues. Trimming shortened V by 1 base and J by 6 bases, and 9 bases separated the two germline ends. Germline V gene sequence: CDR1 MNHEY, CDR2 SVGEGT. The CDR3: CASSYWGLYEKLFF. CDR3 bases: TGTGCCAGCAGTTACTGGGGCCTCTATGAAAAACTGTTTTTT.

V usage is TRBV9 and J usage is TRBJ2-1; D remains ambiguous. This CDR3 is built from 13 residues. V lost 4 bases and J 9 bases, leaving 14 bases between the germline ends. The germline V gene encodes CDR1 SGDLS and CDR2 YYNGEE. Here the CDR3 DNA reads TGTGCCAGCAGCCCCCAGGCGACCAGTGAGCAGTTCTTC. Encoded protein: CASSPQATSEQFF. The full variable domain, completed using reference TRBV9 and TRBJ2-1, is DSGVTQTPKHLITATGQRVTLRCSPRSGDLSVYWYQQSLDQGLQFLIQYYNGEERAKGNILERFSAQQFPDLHSELNLSSLELGDSALYFCASSPQATSEQFFGPGTRLTVL.

CDR3 protein: CASSQDRGTYYGYTF. The CDR3 DNA follows: TGCGCCAGCAGCCAAGATCGGGGGACGTACTATGGCTACACCTTC. The V and J genes are TRBV4-3 and TRBJ1-2, with TRBD1 as a possible D gene (5 bases). The V gene lost 0 bases and the J gene lost 3 bases, with 11 bases spanning the gap. The CDR3 runs 15 residues. Germline V CDR1 and CDR2: LGHNA, YSLEER.

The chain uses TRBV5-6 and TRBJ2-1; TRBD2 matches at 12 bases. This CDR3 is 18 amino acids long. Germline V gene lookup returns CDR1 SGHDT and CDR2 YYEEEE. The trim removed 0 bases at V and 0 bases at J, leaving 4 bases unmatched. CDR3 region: CASSLGTSGASSYNEQFF. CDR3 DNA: TGTGCCAGCAGCTTGGGGACTAGCGGGGCCAGCTCCTACAATGAGCAGTTCTTC.

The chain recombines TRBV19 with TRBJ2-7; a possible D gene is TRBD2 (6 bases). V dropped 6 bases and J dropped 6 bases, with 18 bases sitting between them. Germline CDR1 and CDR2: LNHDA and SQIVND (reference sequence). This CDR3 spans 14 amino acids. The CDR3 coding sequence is TGTGCCAGTAGAGGAGGGACGGTTCCAGGCGAGCAGTACTTC. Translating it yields CASRGGTVPGEQYF.